This TCR beta chain was captured by sequencing in a study of cytomegalovirus exposure and HLA in healthy donors. Notes on the study in general: In vitro confirmation showed a few CMV-associated chains to be CMV antigen specific.

Germline values: CDR1 MNHNS, CDR2 SASEGT. The CDR3 has 15 residues. With 8 bases removed from V and 0 bases from J, the gap between germline ends came to 17 bases. Sequencing used immunoSEQ multiplex PCR; TCRdb keeps in-frame clones, though not all of them. Found here are 70,000 or so clones, about nine tenths of them singletons; the top ten hold 2.5% to 4%. Points on this clone: The antigen is not known.

The rearrangement links TRBV6-1 to TRBJ2-7, with D hard to call. The TCR was taken from a man between 18 and 35 years old in good health and CMV-seronegative. Sequenced sample: PBMCs. The CDR3 DNA is TGTGCCAGCTCCCAGCCCCCCCGGAGCTCCTACGAGCAGTACTTC. Translation gives CASSQPPRSSYEQYF.